This T cell receptor beta chain came from a study of PD-1 blockade in classical Hodgkin lymphoma. Every patient was affected by relapse after autologous stem cell transplantation, while exposure to brentuximab vedotin was not uniform. As concerns this clone: The same CDR3 also results from other DNA sequences found in this sample.

The length of the CDR3 is 12 residues. CDR1 is ENHRY and CDR2 is SYGVKD in the germline V gene. V gave up 3 bases and J gave up 2 bases, with 5 bases separating them. The table came from immunoSEQ multiplex PCR; TCRdb's copy has only in-frame clones and leaves some out. The repertoire holds some 96,000 clones, with 81% as singletons. The clonotype originates from a human donor with classical Hodgkin lymphoma. The gene calls are TRBV10-3 and TRBJ2-7; D gene uncertain. Material: peripheral blood mononuclear cells (PBMCs), obtained before the second cycle of nivolumab. The CDR3 here is CAISETPYEQYF. In DNA form, the CDR3 reads TGTGCCATCAGTGAAACCCCCTACGAGCAGTACTTC.